The sequence of this TCR beta chain was determined in a study of response to subunit inactivated influenza vaccine. Study-level points and caveats: T cells newly recruited by each seasonal influenza vaccination are few, the authors suggested.

TCRdb re-derived calls from the RT-PCR reads in MiXCR, one entry per CDR3 protein. Among some 600,000 distinct CDR3 sequences, 14% were seen once, and the ten largest hold about 7.6%. This CDR3 has 14 residues. Between the trimmed V and J ends, which lost 5 bases and 7 bases, there was a span of 15 bases. The V gene's germline CDR1 is LNHDA and CDR2 SQIVND (reference sequence). On this clonotype itself: Its antigen is undetermined.

The specimen comprised PBMCs from blood, sampled 14 days before vaccination. The sequence was obtained from a man aged 45-65 years who received an inactivated influenza vaccine. V and J are TRBV19 and TRBJ2-4; D is possibly TRBD2 (6 bases). The CDR3: CASSSRDWENIQYF. Here the CDR3 DNA reads TGTGCCAGTAGTTCCCGGGACTGGGAGAACATTCAGTACTTC.